The source of this T cell receptor (beta chain) is a study of response to subunit inactivated influenza vaccine listed by TCRdb under 2018. About the investigation overall: Deep quantitative T cell receptor repertoire profiling was used in the study to track responses to a trivalent subunit inactivated influenza vaccine.

Remarks on this clonotype: No cognate antigen has been identified for it. Per-base qualities were not stored, and no clone one base away is much larger.

Library generation was performed with RT-PCR. TCRdb lists the instrument as Illumina HiSeq 2500. TCRdb reprocessed the public reads (quality trimming at Q25 with fastp, clone calling with MiXCR) and kept in-frame beta chains. CDR3 protein duplicates are merged, each entry listing the most common genes and DNA. Counted in this sample were a few hundred thousand distinct CDR3 sequences; approximately 14% of them appeared once. The top ten clonotypes cover roughly 10% of the sample. V lost 10 bases and J lost 6 bases, and the count of bases not matched to a germline gene is 24. The CDR3, cysteine through phenylalanine, is 18 amino acids long. Only CDR3 DNA is held: 54 bases, read in frame from base 1. CDR1 LGHNA and CDR2 YNFKEQ are derived from the germline V gene. Points the paper makes about the study in general: The authors proposed that each seasonal influenza vaccination may bring in only a limited number of new T cells.

This specimen was PBMCs from blood, taken roughly 12 days after vaccination. The sequence was collected from a man in his fifties who received an inactivated influenza vaccine. Donor details come from another sample of the same person, matched by shared clones. The sequence links TRBV4-2 to TRBJ2-1; 7 bases in between match TRBD2. The DNA reads as follows: TGTGCCATCGGCCCCGGGCTCCTCTGCGCGGGAGTTATCAATGAGCAGTTCTTC. This translates into CAIGPGLLCAGVINEQFF.